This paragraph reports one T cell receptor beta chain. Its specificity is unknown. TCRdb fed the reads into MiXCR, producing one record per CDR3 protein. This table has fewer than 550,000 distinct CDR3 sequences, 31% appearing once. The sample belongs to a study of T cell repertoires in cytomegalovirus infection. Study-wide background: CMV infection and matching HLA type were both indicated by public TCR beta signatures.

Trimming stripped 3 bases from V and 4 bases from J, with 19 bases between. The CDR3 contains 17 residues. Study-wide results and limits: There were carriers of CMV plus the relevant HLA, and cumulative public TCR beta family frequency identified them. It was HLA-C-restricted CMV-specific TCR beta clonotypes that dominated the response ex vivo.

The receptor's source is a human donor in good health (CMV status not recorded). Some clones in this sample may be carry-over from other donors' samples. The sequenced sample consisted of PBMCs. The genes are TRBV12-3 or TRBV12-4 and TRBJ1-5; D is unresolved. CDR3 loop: CASSLGLGVSGNQPQHF. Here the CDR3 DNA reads TGTGCCAGCAGTTTGGGATTGGGAGTCAGCGGGAATCAGCCCCAGCATTTT.